These 11 T cell receptor beta chains originate from one sample sequenced in a study of blood T cell repertoires in COVID-19 (dated by TCRdb to the early 2020s). The method behind the library was the immunoSEQ multiplex PCR assay. The clones in this table, taken by TCRdb from immuneACCESS, are in-frame only. Not every clone is retained; where verified, under half of the shortfall comes from an unresolved V gene, and the cause of the rest is unknown. A total of fewer than 300,000 clones appear in this sample, 86% of them only once. The ten largest make up approximately 10% of the sample. Sequenced material: peripheral blood. The receptor source for this set is a middle-aged man with COVID-19, enrolled during active disease.

The CDR3 reads CASSLTQNYNEQFF. CDR3 nucleotide sequence: TGTGCCAGCAGTTTAACACAGAATTACAATGAGCAGTTCTTC. The gene calls are TRBV28 and TRBJ2-1; D gene uncertain. The V end lost 2 bases, the J end lost 4 bases, and 9 bases lay between the germline ends. This CDR3 is 14 amino acids long. Germline values: CDR1 MDHEN, CDR2 SYDVKM.

This clone was observed a few times. This chain connects TRBV4-3 to TRBJ1-2, with D unclear. The CDR3 has 16 residues. Germline CDR1 and CDR2: LGHNA and YSLEER. V shed 1 base and J shed 5 bases, with 17 bases lying between them. The CDR3 sequence is CASSQVVSLEAYGYTF. In DNA form, the CDR3 reads TGCGCCAGCAGCCAAGTTGTGTCTCTAGAGGCTTATGGCTACACCTTC.

This clone occurred a few times. The rearrangement uses TRBV6-5 and TRBJ2-1; TRBD2 aligns across 9 bases. V was pared by 6 bases and J by 4 bases, with 7 bases of the junction left unmatched. This CDR3 is built from 15 residues. CDR1 MNHEY and CDR2 SVGAGI come from the germline V gene. The CDR3 loop is CASRALAGMYNEQFF. Here the CDR3 DNA reads TGTGCCAGCAGAGCGCTAGCGGGAATGTACAATGAGCAGTTCTTC.

The count of this clone is one. The gene calls are TRBV12-5 and TRBJ2-3; the D gene is possibly TRBD1 (5 bases). There are 15 residues in the CDR3. Germline V gene sequence: CDR1 LGHNT, CDR2 FRNRAP. V was trimmed by 0 bases and J by 5 bases, leaving 12 bases between them. The CDR3 sequence: CASGLVQGARDTQYF. CDR3 in DNA: TGTGCTAGTGGTTTGGTACAAGGGGCGAGAGATACGCAGTATTTT.

This clone was observed once. V gene TRBV7-8 combines with J gene TRBJ1-3; no clear D. This CDR3 contains 16 residues. Germline loops: CDR1 SGHVS, CDR2 FQNEAQ. The germline V and J ends were trimmed by 1 base and 3 bases, with 13 bases remaining between them. CDR3 loop: CASSLGAGNLGNTIYF. CDR3 DNA: TGTGCCAGCAGCTTAGGGGCAGGAAACCTTGGAAACACCATATATTTT.

Written as DNA, the CDR3 is TGTGCCAGCAGCCCCGATGGGGACTTAACTAGCACAGATACGCAGTATTTT. Encoded protein: CASSPDGDLTSTDTQYF. V is TRBV7-3 and J is TRBJ2-3, with D maybe TRBD2 (6 bases). This CDR3 is 17 amino acids long. Trimming removed 5 bases from V and 0 bases from J, with 18 bases in between. Per germline, CDR1 SGHTA and CDR2 FQGTGA. Complete variable domain (other parts from reference TRBV7-3 and TRBJ2-3): GAGVSQTPSNKVTEKGKYVELRCDPISGHTALYWYRQSLGQGPEFLIYFQGTGAADDSGLPNDRFFAVRPEGSVSTLKIQRTERGDSAVYLCASSPDGDLTSTDTQYFGPGTRLTVL.

The rearrangement links TRBV11-2 to TRBJ2-1, with 8 bases aligning to TRBD2. The J segment lost 4 bases and the V segment lost 1 base, leaving 12 bases of the junction unmatched. CDR1 SGHAT and CDR2 FQNNGV come from the germline V gene. This CDR3 region has 18 residues. The chain's CDR3 is CASSLVRRAGALYNEQFF. The CDR3 nucleotides are TGTGCCAGCAGCTTAGTTCGAAGAGCGGGAGCTTTGTACAATGAGCAGTTCTTC. Supplemented by reference TRBV11-2 and TRBJ2-1, the full variable domain reads EAGVAQSPRYKIIEKRQSVAFWCNPISGHATLYWYQQILGQGPKLLIQFQNNGVVDDSQLPKDRFSAERLKGVDSTLKIQPAKLEDSAVYLCASSLVRRAGALYNEQFFGPGTRLTVL.

The gene calls are TRBV6-1 and TRBJ1-3; D gene uncertain. Looked up from germline, CDR1 is MNHNS and CDR2 is SASEGT. V was pared by 2 bases and J by 4 bases, with 6 bases between. The CDR3 contains 13 residues. CDR3 DNA sequence: TGTGCCAGCAGTGAAATTTCAGGAAACACCATATATTTT. Translated, it gives CASSEISGNTIYF.

This chain connects TRBV9 to TRBJ2-7, with TRBD1 matching 9 bases. The CDR3 extends over 15 amino acids. V lost 4 bases and J lost 3; bases outside the gene matches: 8. Germline V CDR1 and CDR2: SGDLS, YYNGEE. CDR3 in DNA: TGTGCCAGCAGCACCGGACAGGGGTCCTACTACGAGCAGTACTTC. Residues: CASSTGQGSYYEQYF.

Details on this clone: At one end the junction does not follow the germline gene, possibly because of a read error. CDR3 in amino acids: CASSLGLSRNPGELFF. The CDR3 nucleotides read TGTGCCAGCAGTCTCGGACTAAGTCGGAACCCCGGGGAGCTGTTTTTT. The V gene is TRBV25-1, the J gene TRBJ2-2; a weak D match, TRBD2 (6 bases). The CDR3 contains 16 residues. Germline values: CDR1 MGHDK, CDR2 SYGVNS.

The rearrangement links TRBV5-8 to TRBJ1-4, with 9 nucleotides matching TRBD1. This CDR3 is built from 20 residues. The germline gives CDR1 SGHTS, CDR2 YDEGEE. With 4 bases clipped from V and 1 base from J, the junction kept 17 bases outside the gene matches. CDR3 protein: CASSEAGTGSFWVTNEKLFF. CDR3 coding DNA: TGTGCCAGCAGCGAGGCCGGGACAGGGTCATTTTGGGTAACTAATGAAAAACTGTTTTTT.